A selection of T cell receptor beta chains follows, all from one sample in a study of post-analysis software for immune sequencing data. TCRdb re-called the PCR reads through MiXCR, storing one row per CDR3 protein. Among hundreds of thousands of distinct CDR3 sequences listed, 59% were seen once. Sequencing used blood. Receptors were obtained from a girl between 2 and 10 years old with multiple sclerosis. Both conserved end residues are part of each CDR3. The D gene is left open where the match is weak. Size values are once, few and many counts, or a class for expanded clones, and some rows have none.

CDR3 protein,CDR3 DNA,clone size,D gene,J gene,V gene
CASSINQGVRGGYTF,TGTGCCAGCAGCATAAACCAGGGGGTTCGAGGAGGCTACACCTTC,NA,TRBD1,TRBJ1-2,TRBV5-5
CASSLADRAIYGYTF,TGTGCCAGCAGCTTGGCCGACCGGGCTATCTATGGCTACACCTTC,few,NA,TRBJ1-2,TRBV5-6
CASSYGNWQSYTEAFF,TGTGCCAGCAGTTACGGAAATTGGCAATCTTACACTGAAGCTTTCTTT,NA,NA,TRBJ1-1,TRBV6-2/TRBV6-3
CAISDQGASNQPQHF,TGTGCCATCAGTGATCAGGGGGCCTCCAATCAGCCCCAGCATTTT,NA,TRBD1,TRBJ1-5,TRBV10-3
CASSPDRSYSYEQYF,TGTGCCAGCTCACCCGACAGGAGTTACTCCTACGAGCAGTACTTC,NA,NA,TRBJ2-7,TRBV18
CASSLIENSPLHF,TGTGCCAGCAGCTTAATCGAGAATTCACCCCTCCACTTT,NA,NA,TRBJ1-6,TRBV7-2
CAISERTGGWNEQFF,TGTGCCATCAGTGAGAGGACAGGGGGCTGGAATGAGCAGTTCTTC,NA,TRBD1,TRBJ2-1,TRBV10-3
CASSSATGDQETQYF,TGTGCCAGCAGCTCCGCAACTGGAGACCAAGAGACCCAGTACTTC,NA,NA,TRBJ2-5,TRBV7-2
CSVEGGLPTDTQYF,TGCAGCGTTGAAGGGGGACTTCCCACAGATACGCAGTATTTT,few,NA,TRBJ2-3,TRBV29-1
CASSQGASSWADTDTQYF,TGTGCCAGCAGCCAAGGGGCTAGCTCCTGGGCGGACACAGATACGCAGTATTTT,NA,NA,TRBJ2-3,TRBV3-1
CAIRLTENTEAFF,TGTGCCATCCGCTTGACAGAGAACACTGAAGCTTTCTTT,NA,NA,TRBJ1-1,TRBV10-3
CASSLGGDSGGDTIYF,TGTGCCAGCAGCTTAGGTGGGGACTCTGGTGGGGACACCATATATTTT,NA,NA,TRBJ1-3,TRBV11-2
CASKGTELTDTQYF,TGTGCCAGCAAAGGGACAGAGCTCACAGATACGCAGTATTTT,few,TRBD1,TRBJ2-3,TRBV6-5
CASSGEFTGELFF,TGTGCCAGCAGTGGGGAGTTCACCGGGGAGCTGTTTTTT,NA,NA,TRBJ2-2,TRBV2
CASSSGGSSSYEQYF,TGTGCCAGCAGTTCTGGCGGGAGCAGCTCCTACGAGCAGTACTTC,NA,TRBD2,TRBJ2-7,TRBV12-3/TRBV12-4
CASSANGGTNTEAFF,TGCGCCAGCAGCGCAAACGGAGGAACTAACACTGAAGCTTTCTTT,NA,NA,TRBJ1-1,TRBV5-1
CASSYSPTGHNYGYTF,TGTGCCAGCAGTTACTCTCCGACAGGTCATAACTATGGCTACACCTTC,few,NA,TRBJ1-2,TRBV6-5
CASSQSSTRWTHTF,TGTGCCAGCAGCCAAAGTTCTACCCGGTGGACGCACACCTTC,NA,NA,TRBJ1-2,TRBV3-1
CASPGRTIGYEQYF,TGTGCCAGCCCGGGACGTACTATAGGGTACGAGCAGTACTTC,NA,NA,TRBJ2-7,TRBV12-3/TRBV12-4
CSARDQDRGQVETQYF,TGCAGTGCTAGAGATCAGGACAGGGGGCAAGTCGAGACCCAGTACTTC,once,TRBD1,TRBJ2-5,TRBV20-1
CAISESAGDSYHNEQFF,TGTGCCATCAGTGAGTCGGCGGGGGACAGCTATCACAATGAGCAGTTCTTC,NA,NA,TRBJ2-1,TRBV10-3
CASSEGGWNTEAFF,TGTGCCAGCAGTGAAGGGGGGTGGAACACTGAAGCTTTCTTT,NA,NA,TRBJ1-1,TRBV2
CASSRDSRSGYTF,TGCGCCAGCAGCCGGGACAGCAGGTCGGGCTACACCTTC,NA,TRBD1,TRBJ1-2,TRBV4-1
CASSLAPSKLQETQYF,TGTGCCAGCAGCTTAGCCCCCAGTAAATTACAAGAGACCCAGTACTTC,NA,NA,TRBJ2-5,TRBV11-2
CASSLAHGTGSYEQYF,TGTGCCAGCAGTTTAGCGCATGGGACAGGGTCCTACGAGCAGTACTTC,few,TRBD1,TRBJ2-7,TRBV12-3/TRBV12-4
CSYTRGTSSYNEQFF,TGCAGTTATACCCGGGGCACCAGCTCCTACAATGAGCAGTTCTTC,few,NA,TRBJ2-1,TRBV29-1
CASSAGHGGGQPQHF,TGTGCCAGCAGCGCGGGACACGGAGGGGGTCAGCCCCAGCATTTT,NA,NA,TRBJ1-5,TRBV9
CASRSTSGVKGETQYF,TGTGCCAGCAGGAGTACTAGCGGGGTGAAAGGAGAGACCCAGTACTTC,NA,TRBD2,TRBJ2-5,TRBV7-2
CSAVGSTDTQYF,TGCAGTGCGGTCGGAAGCACAGATACGCAGTATTTT,few,NA,TRBJ2-3,TRBV20-1
CASSTSSGASEAFF,TGTGCCAGCAGTACCTCCTCGGGGGCATCTGAAGCTTTCTTT,NA,NA,TRBJ1-1,TRBV6-4
CATSSRIPTGRKETQYF,TGTGCCACCAGCAGCCGTATCCCGACAGGGAGGAAAGAGACCCAGTACTTC,NA,NA,TRBJ2-5,TRBV15
CASSYPGLPQETQYF,TGTGCCAGCAGCTACCCTGGACTACCCCAAGAGACCCAGTACTTC,few,NA,TRBJ2-5,TRBV7-2
CASSPEGPYEQYF,TGTGCCAGCTCACCAGAGGGCCCCTACGAGCAGTACTTC,few,NA,TRBJ2-7,TRBV18
CASSLALASSYEQYF,TGTGCCAGCAGTTTAGCACTAGCTAGCTCCTACGAGCAGTACTTC,NA,NA,TRBJ2-7,TRBV12-3/TRBV12-4
CSAKLAGGLVEQFF,TGCAGTGCTAAACTAGCGGGAGGATTGGTTGAGCAGTTCTTC,NA,TRBD2,TRBJ2-1,TRBV20-1
CASSWGTRFSYNSPLHF,TGTGCCAGCAGCTGGGGGACGAGGTTCTCCTATAATTCACCCCTCCACTTT,few,NA,TRBJ1-6,TRBV7-9
CASSFQGGDTQYF,TGCGCCAGCAGCTTTCAGGGCGGAGATACGCAGTATTTT,NA,NA,TRBJ2-3,TRBV5-1
CASTLGSIALDQPQHF,TGTGCCAGCACCCTCGGTTCGATAGCCCTAGACCAGCCCCAGCATTTT,few,NA,TRBJ1-5,TRBV6-1
CAISAPQGTNYGYTF,TGTGCCATCAGCGCCCCACAGGGAACTAACTATGGCTACACCTTC,few,NA,TRBJ1-2,TRBV10-3
CATSRGGASAGETQYF,TGTGCCACCAGCAGAGGAGGGGCCTCAGCTGGGGAGACCCAGTACTTC,NA,NA,TRBJ2-5,TRBV15
CASSLKQFF,TGTGCCAGCAGTTTAAAGCAGTTCTTC,few,NA,TRBJ2-1,TRBV12-3/TRBV12-4
CSASGNWTQHF,TGCAGTGCCTCTGGCAACTGGACCCAGCATTTT,once,NA,TRBJ1-5,TRBV20-1
CASSLKENYGYTF,TGTGCCAGCAGCTTAAAAGAAAACTATGGCTACACCTTC,NA,NA,TRBJ1-2,TRBV7-6
CAISEPPAGLISYEQYF,TGTGCCATCAGTGAGCCCCCCGCGGGCCTCATCTCCTACGAGCAGTACTTC,NA,NA,TRBJ2-7,TRBV10-3
CSVGFVEGIEQFF,TGCAGCGTTGGTTTTGTGGAGGGGATCGAGCAGTTCTTC,few,NA,TRBJ2-1,TRBV29-1
CSDVWSGNEQFF,TGCAGCGACGTTTGGTCGGGCAATGAGCAGTTCTTC,NA,NA,TRBJ2-1,TRBV29-1
CASSYIGGTDYEQYF,TGTGCCAGCAGTTACATCGGCGGGACAGACTACGAGCAGTACTTC,NA,NA,TRBJ2-7,TRBV6-6
CSAGGGAYNEQFF,TGCAGTGCTGGCGGCGGGGCCTACAATGAGCAGTTCTTC,few,NA,TRBJ2-1,TRBV20-1
CASSEARRGKETQYF,TGTGCCAGCAGTGAAGCGCGGAGGGGGAAAGAGACCCAGTACTTC,NA,NA,TRBJ2-5,TRBV6-1
CSVSHPGPFYEQYF,TGCAGCGTCTCGCACCCGGGACCTTTCTACGAGCAGTACTTC,once,NA,TRBJ2-7,TRBV29-1
CASSLRSRGIYNEQFF,TGCGCCAGCAGCTTGCGGAGCAGGGGTATCTACAATGAGCAGTTCTTC,NA,NA,TRBJ2-1,TRBV5-1
CASSLGTDGIHPNSPLHF,TGTGCCAGCAGTCTAGGGACGGATGGAATTCACCCTAATTCACCCCTCCACTTT,NA,NA,TRBJ1-6,TRBV6-6
CAIHRDRGINSPLHF,TGTGCCATTCATAGGGACAGGGGAATTAATTCACCCCTCCACTTT,NA,TRBD1,TRBJ1-6,TRBV10-3
CSVGGQLTETQYF,TGCAGCGTTGGGGGACAGTTAACGGAGACCCAGTACTTC,NA,TRBD1,TRBJ2-5,TRBV29-1
CASRDSVGSNQPQHF,TGTGCCAGCAGGGACAGCGTCGGGAGCAATCAGCCCCAGCATTTT,NA,NA,TRBJ1-5,TRBV12-3/TRBV12-4
CASSFDQGREQYF,TGTGCCAGCAGCTTCGATCAGGGCCGCGAGCAGTACTTC,few,NA,TRBJ2-7,TRBV7-2
CASSLGTRDTGLSWETQYF,TGTGCCAGCAGCTTAGGCACCCGGGATACAGGACTTTCCTGGGAGACCCAGTACTTC,NA,NA,TRBJ2-5,TRBV11-2